Listed below are T cell receptor beta chains from one sample, sequenced in a study of radiotherapy plus CTLA-4 blockade in lung cancer. Assay: immunoSEQ multiplex PCR; the TCRdb copy retains only in-frame clones and omits some. The sample holds roughly 98,000 clones, approximately 78% seen once. Sequencing used peripheral blood, obtained from a patient treated with radiotherapy plus ipilimumab. All receptors come from a human donor with non-small cell lung cancer who had a partial response to radiotherapy plus ipilimumab. Both conserved end residues are part of each CDR3. A D gene is named only where the DNA matches it firmly. Some rows mark clone size as missing; the rest say once, few, many or name a class of expanded clone.

>-|-|TRBV4-2|TRBJ2-5
CASSPPRSTQYF
TGTGCCAGCAGCCCCCCTCGTTCGACCCAGTACTTC
>-|-|TRBV7-2|TRBJ2-1
CASSPRGTADEQFF
TGTGCCAGCAGCCCCAGGGGTACAGCAGATGAGCAGTTCTTC
>TRBD1|once|TRBV5-1|TRBJ2-3
CASSGQGPTDTQYF
TGCGCCAGCAGCGGACAGGGGCCCACAGATACGCAGTATTTT
>TRBD2|few|TRBV11-2|TRBJ2-3
CASSLRPSGTDTQYF
TGTGCCAGCAGCTTACGACCTAGCGGGACAGATACGCAGTATTTT
>-|-|TRBV7-2|TRBJ2-5
CASSSTPARRETQYF
TGTGCCAGCAGCTCGACCCCGGCTAGACGAGAGACCCAGTACTTC
>TRBD1|-|TRBV6-6|TRBJ1-4
CASSYGQGRSEKLFF
TGTGCCAGCAGTTACGGACAGGGACGAAGTGAAAAACTGTTTTTT
>TRBD2|-|TRBV28|TRBJ2-1
CASSLTSGRGINEQFF
TGTGCCAGCAGTTTGACTAGCGGGAGAGGCATTAATGAGCAGTTCTTC
>-|-|TRBV7-9|TRBJ2-7
CASSRGAWGRDEQYF
TGTGCCAGCAGCCGGGGGGCTTGGGGGCGGGACGAGCAGTACTTC
>TRBD1|-|TRBV18|TRBJ2-5
CASSPQGARETQYF
TGTGCCAGCTCACCCCAGGGGGCACGAGAGACCCAGTACTTC
>TRBD2|-|TRBV9|TRBJ2-3
CASGGGTSATDTQYF
TGTGCCAGCGGGGGGGGGACTAGCGCTACAGATACGCAGTATTTT
>TRBD2|few|TRBV6-1|TRBJ2-7
CASSTSSGSFYEQYF
TGTGCCAGCAGTACCTCGAGCGGGAGCTTTTACGAGCAGTACTTC
>-|-|TRBV18|TRBJ2-1
CASSLVRDPSYNEQFF
TGTGCCAGCTCACTCGTTCGGGATCCCTCCTACAATGAGCAGTTCTTC
>-|-|TRBV5-1|TRBJ1-4
CASSTRPLQRTNEKLFF
TGCGCCAGCAGCACCAGACCACTTCAGCGGACTAATGAAAAACTGTTTTTT
>-|-|TRBV6-1|TRBJ1-1
CASRRDTTTGEAFF
TGTGCCAGCAGAAGGGACACGACGACGGGCGAAGCTTTCTTT
>TRBD2|-|TRBV7-3|TRBJ2-1
CASSSGLAGTRVGQNEQFF
TGTGCCAGCAGCTCGGGACTAGCGGGAACGCGAGTCGGCCAAAATGAGCAGTTCTTC
>TRBD1|once|TRBV7-9|TRBJ1-1
CASSQPQTGLNTEAFF
TGTGCCAGCAGCCAGCCGCAGACAGGGCTGAACACTGAAGCTTTCTTT
>TRBD2|once|TRBV10-3|TRBJ2-3
CAISEPTSGRGTDTQYF
TGTGCCATCAGTGAGCCTACTAGCGGGAGGGGCACAGATACGCAGTATTTT
>TRBD1|-|TRBV14|TRBJ2-2
CASSQDEGLGQGRNGELFF
TGTGCCAGCAGCCAAGATGAGGGACTCGGACAGGGACGTAACGGGGAGCTGTTTTTT
>TRBD2|-|TRBV18|TRBJ2-3
CASSPLSGRRADTQYF
TGTGCCAGCTCACCCCTTAGCGGGAGGCGGGCAGATACGCAGTATTTT
>TRBD1|-|TRBV19|TRBJ1-2
CASSIRTGDNYGYTF
TGTGCCAGTAGTATTAGGACAGGCGATAACTATGGCTACACCTTC
>-|-|TRBV30|TRBJ1-1
CAWDLSGYTEAFF
TGTGCCTGGGATCTATCGGGGTACACTGAAGCTTTCTTT
>TRBD1|few|TRBV4-2|TRBJ1-4
CASSPGGPNNEKLFF
TGTGCCAGCAGTCCAGGGGGCCCCAACAATGAAAAACTGTTTTTT
>-|-|TRBV7-2|TRBJ1-3
CASRQDTLSGNTIYF
TGTGCCAGCAGACAGGACACCCTCTCTGGAAACACCATATATTTT
>TRBD1|-|TRBV7-6|TRBJ1-4
CASSLPPDRNNEKLFF
TGTGCCAGCAGCTTGCCACCGGACAGGAACAATGAAAAACTGTTTTTT
>TRBD2|-|TRBV28|TRBJ2-6
CASSRTSWGRGANVLTF
TGTGCCAGCAGCCGGACTAGTTGGGGAAGAGGGGCCAACGTCCTGACTTTC
>-|-|TRBV5-1|TRBJ2-1
CASSLRKGGNSYNEQFF
TGCGCCAGCAGCTTGCGGAAGGGGGGGAACTCCTACAATGAGCAGTTCTTC
>TRBD1|few|TRBV7-2|TRBJ2-7
CASSLGGTGEYEQYF
TGTGCCAGCAGCTTAGGGGGGACAGGGGAGTACGAGCAGTACTTC
>TRBD1|-|TRBV19|TRBJ1-4
CASSVVRQGAAELFF
TGTGCCAGTAGTGTGGTTCGACAGGGGGCTGCGGAACTGTTTTTT
>-|-|TRBV7-6|TRBJ1-5
CASSSRQNQPQHF
TGTGCCAGCAGCTCACGACAAAATCAGCCCCAGCATTTT
>TRBD2|-|TRBV28|TRBJ2-7
CASSSGGAGLAGSYEQYF
TGTGCCAGCAGTTCAGGGGGCGCGGGACTAGCGGGATCCTACGAGCAGTACTTC
>-|once|TRBV5-5|TRBJ1-2
CASSSQGLANYGYTF
TGTGCCAGCAGCTCGCAGGGCTTGGCTAACTATGGCTACACCTTC
>TRBD2|-|TRBV30|TRBJ2-1
CAWSEVAASGYNEQFF
TGTGCCTGGAGCGAAGTTGCAGCTAGCGGCTACAATGAGCAGTTCTTC
>-|-|TRBV7-2|TRBJ1-5
CASGKMWGGNQPQHF
TGTGCCAGCGGGAAGATGTGGGGGGGAAATCAGCCCCAGCATTTT
>-|-|TRBV6-1|TRBJ1-5
CASSEAGQGQPQHF
TGTGCCAGCAGTGAAGCGGGACAAGGCCAGCCCCAGCATTTT
>-|-|TRBV9|TRBJ1-4
CASSVDPSSEKLFF
TGTGCCAGCAGCGTAGACCCATCAAGCGAAAAACTGTTTTTT